The 11 T cell receptor beta chains below all came from one sample that was sequenced in a study of human T cells and chemical hapten exposure. MiXCR, run by TCRdb on the RACE reads, gives a single entry per CDR3 protein. This sample yields approximately 75,000 distinct CDR3 sequences, of which about 9% are seen a single time; 3% to 4.5% belongs to the top ten. Time point meaning: patch test 2, 6 weeks after DPC sensitization. Treatment specified: therapeutic diphenylcyclopropenone sensitization with weekly scalp DPC. Here the sequenced sample was whole blood, taken in connection with sensitization to the hapten diphenylcyclopropenone (DPC). The receptors stem from a woman aged 50 to 60 with alopecia areata. Some clones in this sample may be carry-over from other donors' samples.

The sample holds many counts of this clonotype. In DNA, the CDR3 is TGTGCCAGCAGCTTAAGACAGTTACAGCCCCAGCATTTT. Translated, it gives CASSLRQLQPQHF. This chain joins TRBV11-2 and TRBJ1-5; tentative D call: TRBD1 (5 bases). Deletions cut 2 bases from V and 7 bases from J, with 9 bases between. The CDR3 sequence is 13 residues long. CDR1 is SGHAT, CDR2 FQNNGV, per germline.

The V and J genes are TRBV4-3 and TRBJ2-7; TRBD1 might be the D (6 bases). V was trimmed by 2 bases and J by 2 bases, leaving 16 bases between them. The CDR3 has 16 amino acids. Germline CDR1 LGHNA, CDR2 YSLEER. The CDR3 DNA sequence: TGCGCCAGCAGCCAATCGGACGGGACAACTACCTACGAGCAGTACTTC. This translates into CASSQSDGTTTYEQYF.

This clonotype came up many times. The chain is built from TRBV5-1 and TRBJ2-7, with TRBD1 matching 9 bases. Per the germline V gene, CDR1 is SGHRS and CDR2 is YFSETQ. Trimming at V came to 4 bases and at J to 4 bases, leaving 3 bases not matched to a gene. The CDR3 loop spans 13 amino acids. CDR3 nucleotides: TGCGCCAGCAGCCCGGACAGGGGATACGAGCAGTACTTC. Its translation is CASSPDRGYEQYF.

Only a few counts were recorded for this clonotype. This sequence joins TRBV19 and TRBJ1-1; weak D call: TRBD1 (6 bases). CDR3 length: 15 residues. V was clipped by 3 bases and J by 11 bases, with 22 bases between them. Germline CDR1 is LNHDA and CDR2 is SQIVND (reference sequence). The CDR3, as DNA: TGTGCCAGTAGTATCGGACGACAGGAGAAAACAGAGGCTTTCTTT. It encodes CASSIGRQEKTEAFF.

In its sample, this clonotype was seen a few times. V and J are TRBV7-2 and TRBJ1-1; D gene uncertain. The V end was cut by 6 bases, the J end by 0 bases, with 11 bases between. The length of the CDR3 is 14 residues. The V gene's germline CDR1 is SGHTA and CDR2 FQGNSA. For the CDR3, the DNA is TGTGCCAGCAGGGGGAGGGCCATGAACACTGAAGCTTTCTTT. Translation: CASRGRAMNTEAFF.

This chain links TRBV7-9 with TRBJ1-4; the D gene is possibly TRBD1 (6 bases). Trimming left V 5 bases short and J 0 bases short, with 13 bases between. The CDR3 consists of 16 residues. Germline CDR1 is SEHNR and CDR2 is FQNEAQ (reference sequence). The CDR3 sequence is CASSLPDRATNEKLFF. The CDR3 DNA reads TGTGCCAGCAGCCTACCGGACAGAGCAACTAATGAAAAACTGTTTTTT.

This clonotype was recorded many times. The J gene is TRBJ1-1, the V gene TRBV10-3; the D is unclear. Trimming took off 6 bases at V and 1 base at J, with 9 bases between the two ends. Germline CDR1 reads ENHRY; CDR2 reads SYGVKD. CDR3 length equals 13 residues. The CDR3 DNA follows: TGTGCCATCAGCGGTGCGGGGAACACTGAAGCTTTCTTT. Translated, it gives CAISGAGNTEAFF.

There are a few counts of this clonotype. The chain links TRBV5-5 to TRBJ1-1, with TRBD1 identical over 7 bases. Germline V gives CDR1 SGHKS, CDR2 YYEKEE (reference sequence). CDR3 length: 12 residues. V dropped 2 bases and J dropped 7; count of bases not matched to a gene: 2. The CDR3 loop is CASSFWTGEAFF. The CDR3 DNA reads TGTGCCAGCAGCTTCTGGACAGGTGAAGCTTTCTTT.

This clonotype was detected a few times. The chain uses TRBV6-6 and TRBJ2-3; D is perhaps TRBD1 (6 bases). Germline lookup yields CDR1 MNHNY and CDR2 SVGAGI (reference sequence). The CDR3 is 16 residues long. Between the trimmed V and J ends, which lost 4 bases and 1 base, there was a span of 15 bases. The CDR3 loop reads CASSFPDRFGTDTQYF. DNA of the CDR3: TGTGCCAGCAGTTTCCCAGACAGGTTTGGCACAGATACGCAGTATTTT.

This clonotype has a count of ten or more. The chain employs TRBV5-1 and TRBJ1-1; TRBD1 matches at 9 bases. Germline V lookup: CDR1 SGHRS, CDR2 YFSETQ. The CDR3 sequence is 15 residues long. Losses at the gene ends were 4 bases for V and 1 base for J; bases not matched to a gene: 5. The CDR3 region is CASSRDRARNTEAFF. CDR3 in DNA: TGCGCCAGCAGCCGGGACAGGGCTCGGAACACTGAAGCTTTCTTT.

This clonotype was counted between two and nine times. The chain is built from TRBV10-3 and TRBJ2-1, with 16 bases identical to TRBD2. The CDR3 is 15 amino acids. Trimming cost V 10 bases and J 8 bases; bases outside gene matches: 8. The germline CDR1 and CDR2 sequences are ENHRY and SYGVKD. CDR3 sequence: CATMGGTSGRDEQFF. CDR3 DNA: TGTGCCACCATGGGAGGGACTAGCGGGAGGGATGAGCAGTTCTTC.